The present T cell receptor beta chain was sequenced within a study of blood T cell repertoires in COVID-19. Study summary: From T cells, B-cell-depleted T cells, or PBMCs came the material, which was cDNA or gDNA.

The table came from immunoSEQ multiplex PCR; TCRdb's copy has only in-frame clones and leaves some out. Of roughly 400,000 clones in the sample, around 87% are singletons; the top ten hold roughly 9.4%. In Cohort 3, a recovered donor had either two negative PCRs, clearance, or symptom resolution. Material: PBMCs or T cells enriched from blood (not recorded which). The clonotype originates from a woman aged 45-60 years who had recovered from COVID-19.

CDR3 nucleotides: TGTGCCAGCAGGGACCCGGGACAGGTATATGGCTACACCTTC. Its protein is CASRDPGQVYGYTF. The chain combines TRBV2 with TRBJ1-2; 8 nucleotides match TRBD1. This CDR3 contains 14 residues. V lost 6 bases to trimming and J lost 5 bases; unmatched junction nucleotides: 8. CDR1 SNHLY and CDR2 FYNNEI come from the germline V gene.